This TCR beta chain was documented in a study of blood T cell repertoires in COVID-19. Overall study: Specimens from acute and convalescent COVID-19 originated in the United States, Italy and Spain. PBMCs, B-cell-depleted T cells, or T cells were the source of the cDNA or gDNA that made up the material.

Germline V gene data show CDR1 as SGDLS and CDR2 as YYNGEE. This CDR3 spans 17 amino acids. Trimming took 0 bases from V and 5 from J; bases not matched to a gene: 8. As handled by the study authors: Estimation of nucleated cell counts was performed using reference gene primer amplification. Data came from immunoSEQ multiplex PCR; TCRdb stores just in-frame clones and leaves some out. Clone size and V and J calls were adopted from that table, with D and trimming inferred from the DNA. Of about 260,000 clones detected, approximately 91% appear once; the ten largest clones hold roughly 10%. Patients in Seattle were enrolled during active infection, then followed longitudinally.

The clonotype comes from a woman between 25 and 40 years old with COVID-19, enrolled during active disease. The V call is TRBV9, the J call TRBJ2-2; TRBD2 aligns across 9 bases. Specimen: peripheral blood. The CDR3 loop reads CASSVGGGRARTGELFF. CDR3 nucleotides: TGTGCCAGCAGCGTAGGGGGCGGGAGGGCCAGGACCGGGGAGCTGTTTTTT.